This TCR beta chain derives from a study of PD-1 blockade in classical Hodgkin lymphoma. Study results and limitations: Newly diagnosed patients were said to have less baseline TCR diversity than healthy donors did.

Clones were sequenced by immunoSEQ multiplex PCR, and TCRdb holds only the in-frame ones, with some missing. This table has 3,000 to 3,500 clones, roughly three quarters appearing once. This clone has more than one count but fewer than ten. Its antigen remains unknown. Per the germline V gene, CDR1 is MNHEY and CDR2 is SVGAGI. The CDR3 is made up of 14 amino acids. V lost 6 bases, J lost 3 bases, and 7 bases stayed unmatched. The time point is: newly diagnosed, previously untreated cHL patient sample. Investigators obtained CD8+ T cells from thawed PBMCs by magnetic negative selection. Sequencing was done on a sample of CD8+ T cells from blood. The chain links TRBV6-5 to TRBJ2-7; the match to TRBD1 covers 8 bases. This clonotype originated in a human donor with classical Hodgkin lymphoma. The CDR3 nucleotides are TGTGCCAGCAGATCAGGGGGCACCCGCTACGAGCAGTACTTC. Translated: CASRSGGTRYEQYF.